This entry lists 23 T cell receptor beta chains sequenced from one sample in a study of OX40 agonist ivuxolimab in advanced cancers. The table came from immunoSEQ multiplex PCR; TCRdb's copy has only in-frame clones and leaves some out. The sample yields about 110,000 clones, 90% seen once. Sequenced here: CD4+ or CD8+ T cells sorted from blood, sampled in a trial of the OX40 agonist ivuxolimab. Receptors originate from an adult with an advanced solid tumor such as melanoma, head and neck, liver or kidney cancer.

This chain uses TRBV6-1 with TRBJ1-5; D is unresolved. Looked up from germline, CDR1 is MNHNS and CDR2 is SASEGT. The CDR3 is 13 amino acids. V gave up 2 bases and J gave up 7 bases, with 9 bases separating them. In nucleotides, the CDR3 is TGTGCCAGCAGTGAAATGGTCCGGCAGCCCCAGCATTTT. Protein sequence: CASSEMVRQPQHF.

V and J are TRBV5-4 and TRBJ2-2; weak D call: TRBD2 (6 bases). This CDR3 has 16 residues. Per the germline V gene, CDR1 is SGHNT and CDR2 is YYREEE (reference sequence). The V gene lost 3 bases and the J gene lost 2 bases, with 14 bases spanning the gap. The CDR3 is CASSSPRDSNTGELFF. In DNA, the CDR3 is TGTGCCAGCAGCTCCCCGCGGGACTCCAACACCGGGGAGCTGTTTTTT.

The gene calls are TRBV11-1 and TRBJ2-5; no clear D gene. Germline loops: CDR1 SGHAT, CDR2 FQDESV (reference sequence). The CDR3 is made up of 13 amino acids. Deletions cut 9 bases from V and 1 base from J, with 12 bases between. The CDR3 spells CASGLGFQETQYF. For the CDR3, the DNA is TGTGCCAGTGGTTTGGGTTTCCAAGAGACCCAGTACTTC.

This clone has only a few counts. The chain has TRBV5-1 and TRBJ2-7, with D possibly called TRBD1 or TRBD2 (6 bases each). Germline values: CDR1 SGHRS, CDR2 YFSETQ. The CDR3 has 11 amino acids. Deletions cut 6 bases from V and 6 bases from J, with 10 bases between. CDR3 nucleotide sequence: TGCGCCAGCAAGGAGGGGGTCGAGCAGTACTTC. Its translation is CASKEGVEQYF. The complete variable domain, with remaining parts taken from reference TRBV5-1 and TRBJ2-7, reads KAGVTQTPRYLIKTRGQQVTLSCSPISGHRSVSWYQQTPGQGLQFLFEYFSETQRNKGNFPGRFSGRQFSNSRSEMNVSTLELGDSALYLCASKEGVEQYFGPGTRLTVT.

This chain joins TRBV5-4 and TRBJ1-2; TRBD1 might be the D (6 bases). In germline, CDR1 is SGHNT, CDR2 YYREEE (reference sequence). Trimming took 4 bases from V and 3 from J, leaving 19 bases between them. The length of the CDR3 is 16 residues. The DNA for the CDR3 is TGTGCCAGCAGCATCCTTACAGGGTTCGGGGACTATGGCTACACCTTC. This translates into CASSILTGFGDYGYTF.

The CDR3 coding sequence is TGTGCCAGCAGTTTATCGTTTAACACAGGGATTGATCAGCCCCAGCATTTT. Translation gives CASSLSFNTGIDQPQHF. The V gene is TRBV27, the J gene TRBJ1-5; weak D call: TRBD1 (6 bases). CDR1 is MNHEY and CDR2 is SMNVEV in the germline V gene (reference sequence). The V and J ends lost 0 bases and 5 bases respectively, with 17 bases between them. There are 17 residues in the CDR3.

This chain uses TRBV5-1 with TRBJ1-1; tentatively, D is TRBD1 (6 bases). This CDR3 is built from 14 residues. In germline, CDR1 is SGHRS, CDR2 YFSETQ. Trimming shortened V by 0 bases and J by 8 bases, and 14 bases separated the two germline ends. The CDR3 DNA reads TGCGCCAGCAGCTTGGCCCAGAGGGGGGCGGAAGCTTTCTTT. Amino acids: CASSLAQRGAEAFF.

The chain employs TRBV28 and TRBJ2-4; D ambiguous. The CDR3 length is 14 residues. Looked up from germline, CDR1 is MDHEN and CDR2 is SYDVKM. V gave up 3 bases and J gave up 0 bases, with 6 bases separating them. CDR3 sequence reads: CASSFTIAKNIQYF. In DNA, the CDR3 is TGTGCCAGCAGTTTCACTATAGCCAAAAACATTCAGTACTTC. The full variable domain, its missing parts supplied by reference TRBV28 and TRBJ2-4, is DVKVTQSSRYLVKRTGEKVFLECVQDMDHENMFWYRQDPGLGLRLIYFSYDVKMKEKGDIPEGYSVSREKKERFSLILESASTNQTSMYLCASSFTIAKNIQYFGAGTRLSVL.

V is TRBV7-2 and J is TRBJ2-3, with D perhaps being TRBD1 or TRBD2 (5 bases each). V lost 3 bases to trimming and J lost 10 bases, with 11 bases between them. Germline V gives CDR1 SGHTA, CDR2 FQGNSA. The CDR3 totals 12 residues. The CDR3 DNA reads TGTGCCAGCAGCTTTGGGGGATGGGCGCAGTATTTT. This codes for CASSFGGWAQYF.

The CDR3 DNA reads TGTGCCAGCAGCTTGGGTGAAGAGCAGTTCTTC. Translated, it gives CASSLGEEQFF. V usage is TRBV5-4 and J usage is TRBJ2-1; D is unresolved. V was trimmed by 0 bases and J by 10 bases, leaving 5 bases between them. The CDR3 is made up of 11 amino acids. In germline, CDR1 is SGHNT, CDR2 YYREEE (reference sequence).

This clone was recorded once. The CDR3 reads CASSLGGIYGYTF. CDR3 DNA sequence: TGTGCCAGCAGTTTGGGTGGGATCTATGGCTACACCTTC. The chain employs TRBV27 and TRBJ1-2; D call uncertain. From germline, CDR1 is MNHEY and CDR2 SMNVEV (reference sequence). V lost 3 bases and J 4 bases, leaving 9 bases between the germline ends. The CDR3 totals 13 residues.

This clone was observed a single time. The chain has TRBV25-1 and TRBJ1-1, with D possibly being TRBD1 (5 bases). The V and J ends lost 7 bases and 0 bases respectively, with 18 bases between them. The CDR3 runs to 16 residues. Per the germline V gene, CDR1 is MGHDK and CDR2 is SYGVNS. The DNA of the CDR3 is TGTGCCAGCACCGGCCTTCCGGGGCACCTGAACACTGAAGCTTTCTTT. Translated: CASTGLPGHLNTEAFF.

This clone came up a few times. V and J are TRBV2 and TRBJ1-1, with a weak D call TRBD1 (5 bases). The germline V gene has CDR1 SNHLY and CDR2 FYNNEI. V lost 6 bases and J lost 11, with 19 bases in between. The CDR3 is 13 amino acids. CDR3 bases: TGTGCCAGCAGCTATGGGGAGCGCAGGGAGGCTTTCTTT. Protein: CASSYGERREAFF.

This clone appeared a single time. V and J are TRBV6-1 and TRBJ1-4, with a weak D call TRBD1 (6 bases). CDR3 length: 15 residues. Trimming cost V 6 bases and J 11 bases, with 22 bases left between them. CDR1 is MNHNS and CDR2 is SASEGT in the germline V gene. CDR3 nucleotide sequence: TGTGCCAGCAGATCGGGGGGCGGCAATGCCTTTAAACTGTTTTTT. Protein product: CASRSGGGNAFKLFF.

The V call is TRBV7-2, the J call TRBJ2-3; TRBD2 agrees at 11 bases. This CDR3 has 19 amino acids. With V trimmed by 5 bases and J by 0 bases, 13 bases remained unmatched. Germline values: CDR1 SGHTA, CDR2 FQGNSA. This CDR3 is CASSRLRTSGFSSTDTQYF. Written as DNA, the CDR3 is TGTGCCAGCAGCCGTCTCCGGACTAGCGGGTTCTCTAGCACAGATACGCAGTATTTT.

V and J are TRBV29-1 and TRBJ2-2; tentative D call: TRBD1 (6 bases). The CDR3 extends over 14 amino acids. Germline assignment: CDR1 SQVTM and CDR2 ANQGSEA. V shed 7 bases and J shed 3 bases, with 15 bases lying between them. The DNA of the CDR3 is TGCAGCGCCGGACAGACCACGCACACCGGGGAGCTGTTTTTT. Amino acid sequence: CSAGQTTHTGELFF.

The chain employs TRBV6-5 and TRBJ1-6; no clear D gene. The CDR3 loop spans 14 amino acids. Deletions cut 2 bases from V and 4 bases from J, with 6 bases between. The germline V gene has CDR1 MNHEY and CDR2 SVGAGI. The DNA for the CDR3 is TGTGCCAGCAGTTACAGCCAATATAATTCACCCCTCCACTTT. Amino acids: CASSYSQYNSPLHF.

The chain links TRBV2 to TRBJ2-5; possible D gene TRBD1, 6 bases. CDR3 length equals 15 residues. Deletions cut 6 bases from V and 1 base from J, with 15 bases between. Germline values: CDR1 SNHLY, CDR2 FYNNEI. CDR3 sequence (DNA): TGTGCCAGCAGCCCGGACAGTACTTCCCAAGAGACCCAGTACTTC. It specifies CASSPDSTSQETQYF.

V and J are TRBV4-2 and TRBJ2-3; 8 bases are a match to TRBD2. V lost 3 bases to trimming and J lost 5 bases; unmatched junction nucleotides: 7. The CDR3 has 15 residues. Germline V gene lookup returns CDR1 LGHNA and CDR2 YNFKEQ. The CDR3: CASSQRGADEDTQYF. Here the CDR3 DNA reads TGTGCCAGCAGCCAGCGGGGGGCCGACGAAGATACGCAGTATTTT.

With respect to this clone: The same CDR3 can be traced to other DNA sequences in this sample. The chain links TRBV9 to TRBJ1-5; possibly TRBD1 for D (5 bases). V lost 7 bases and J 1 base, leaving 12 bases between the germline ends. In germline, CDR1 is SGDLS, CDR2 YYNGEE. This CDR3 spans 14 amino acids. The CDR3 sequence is CASWGPFSNQPQHF. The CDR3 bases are TGTGCCAGCTGGGGACCTTTCAGCAATCAGCCCCAGCATTTT.

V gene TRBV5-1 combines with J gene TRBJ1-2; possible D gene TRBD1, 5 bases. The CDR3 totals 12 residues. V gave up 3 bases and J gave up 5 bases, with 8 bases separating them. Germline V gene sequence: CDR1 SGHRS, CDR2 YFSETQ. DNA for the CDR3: TGCGCCAGCAGCTCCGGGACGTATGGCTACACCTTC. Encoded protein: CASSSGTYGYTF.

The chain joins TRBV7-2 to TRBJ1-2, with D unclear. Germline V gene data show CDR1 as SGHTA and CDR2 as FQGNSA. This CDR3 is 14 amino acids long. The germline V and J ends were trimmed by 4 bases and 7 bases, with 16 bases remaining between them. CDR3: CASSYMGVESGYTF. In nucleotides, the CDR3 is TGTGCCAGCAGCTATATGGGTGTGGAGTCTGGCTACACCTTC.

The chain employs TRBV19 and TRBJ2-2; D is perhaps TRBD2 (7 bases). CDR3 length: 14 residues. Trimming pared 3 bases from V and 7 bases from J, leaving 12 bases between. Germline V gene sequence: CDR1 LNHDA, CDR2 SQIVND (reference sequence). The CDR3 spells CASSIGGGDGELFF. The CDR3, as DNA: TGTGCCAGTAGTATTGGAGGGGGGGACGGGGAGCTGTTTTTT.